What follows are 6 T cell receptor beta chains derived from one specimen sequenced in a study of CD8+ T cells in alopecia areata. Sequencing used cDNA as its template, made by extracting RNA and reverse transcribing it. TCRdb's copy holds only in-frame clones and misses some; the assay was immunoSEQ multiplex PCR. The table has 40,000 to 45,000 clones, roughly 92% seen once. This sample's treatment: oral pan-JAK inhibitor, 5-10 mg twice daily. The source material was CD8+ T cells sorted from blood, sampled at week 24, from a patient treated with tofacitinib. The receptors derive from a human donor with alopecia areata.

This clone was seen a single time. V and J are TRBV19 and TRBJ2-5; 8 bases fit TRBD1. The end of the DNA aligns better with TRBJ2-7, so the J call may be wrong. The CDR3 spans 14 residues. The germline gives CDR1 LNHDA, CDR2 SQIVND (reference sequence). As DNA, the CDR3 is TGTGCCAGTAGTACGGGACAGGCCGCCTACGAGCAGTACTTC. Translated, it gives CASSTGQAAYEQYF.

A word on this clone: One junction end disagrees with the germline gene, perhaps due to a read error. The V gene is TRBV27, the J gene TRBJ1-1, with TRBD1 as a possible D gene (6 bases). The germline V gene has CDR1 MNHEY and CDR2 SMNVEV (reference sequence). CDR3 length: 18 residues. CDR3 DNA sequence: TGTGTCAGCAGTTTAAAGGGTCGGGGGCGAAAGGAGAACACTGAAGCTTTCTTT. Translated: CVSSLKGRGRKENTEAFF.

The V and J genes are TRBV7-8 and TRBJ2-7; tentative D call: TRBD2 (5 bases). Germline V gene sequence: CDR1 SGHVS, CDR2 FQNEAQ. The CDR3 consists of 17 residues. V lost 5 bases and J 0 bases, leaving 20 bases between the germline ends. CDR3 sequence reads: CASSPTGLHTSSYEQYF. CDR3 coding DNA: TGTGCCAGCAGCCCCACTGGACTTCATACGAGCTCCTACGAGCAGTACTTC. The full variable domain, in which reference TRBV7-8 and TRBJ2-7 provide the parts outside the CDR3, is GAGVSQSPRYKVAKRGQDVALRCDPISGHVSLFWYQQALGQGPEFLTYFQNEAQLDKSGLPSDRFFAERPEGSVSTLKIQRTQQEDSAVYLCASSPTGLHTSSYEQYFGPGTRLTVT.

This chain links TRBV13 with TRBJ2-2; a possible D gene is TRBD2 (5 bases). V lost 2 bases, J lost 1 base, and 14 bases lay in between. The CDR3 totals 17 residues. Germline CDR1 reads PRHDT; CDR2 reads FYEKMQ (reference sequence). CDR3 nucleotides: TGTGCCAGCAGCTTAACGAGTCGAGGGTGGAACACCGGGGAGCTGTTTTTT. Residues: CASSLTSRGWNTGELFF.

This chain joins TRBV27 and TRBJ2-1; D possibly corresponds to TRBD2 (5 bases). V was shortened by 7 bases and J by 0 bases, with 7 bases between the two germline ends. CDR1 and CDR2 (germline): MNHEY, SMNVEV (reference sequence). The CDR3 contains 13 residues. The CDR3: CASTGSSYNEQFF. CDR3 in DNA: TGTGCCAGCACGGGGAGCTCCTACAATGAGCAGTTCTTC.

The gene calls are TRBV7-9 and TRBJ2-2; D is ambiguous. CDR3 length: 14 amino acids. V lost 5 bases to trimming and J lost 7 bases, with 14 bases between them. The germline gives CDR1 SEHNR, CDR2 FQNEAQ (reference sequence). CDR3 region: CASSPSGLYGELFF. The CDR3 DNA reads as TGTGCCAGCAGCCCCTCCGGGCTATACGGGGAGCTGTTTTTT.